A single sample is the source of the 22 T cell receptor beta chains below, sequenced in a study of radiotherapy plus CTLA-4 blockade in lung cancer (dated by TCRdb to the late 2010s). Libraries were built with the immunoSEQ multiplex PCR assay. TCRdb's version of the immuneACCESS table is confined to in-frame rearrangements and falls short of the full clone set. An unresolved V gene accounts for under half of the shortfall where checked; the remainder is of unknown origin. The sample table records 100,000 to 150,000 clones; more than 65% of these occur just once. Over 4% of the sample is taken by the ten largest. The input for sequencing was peripheral blood, taken from a patient treated with radiotherapy plus ipilimumab. The receptor source for this set is a human donor with non-small cell lung cancer who had a partial response to radiotherapy plus ipilimumab.

The chain is built from TRBV27 and TRBJ2-1, with D possibly matching TRBD2 (6 bases). Germline CDR1 and CDR2: MNHEY and SMNVEV (reference sequence). V was cut by 4 bases and J by 6 bases, with 16 bases left in between. CDR3 length: 15 amino acids. As DNA, the CDR3 is TGTGCCAGCAGTTCGCGGGGCGGTCCGTCCAATGAGCAGTTCTTC. Its protein product is CASSSRGGPSNEQFF.

The gene calls are TRBV5-1 and TRBJ1-1; TRBD1 is a possible D gene (6 bases). The CDR3 covers 15 residues. Germline V gene sequence: CDR1 SGHRS, CDR2 YFSETQ. Trimming removed 0 bases from V and 1 base from J, with 10 bases in between. The CDR3 loop reads CASSLETGANTEAFF. CDR3 DNA: TGCGCCAGCAGCTTGGAGACAGGAGCGAACACTGAAGCTTTCTTT. Drawing the rest from reference TRBV5-1 and TRBJ1-1, the complete variable domain is KAGVTQTPRYLIKTRGQQVTLSCSPISGHRSVSWYQQTPGQGLQFLFEYFSETQRNKGNFPGRFSGRQFSNSRSEMNVSTLELGDSALYLCASSLETGANTEAFFGQGTRLTVV.

The rearrangement links TRBV4-1 to TRBJ2-3, with 9 bases identical to TRBD1. The junction had 4 bases not matched to a gene; V was cut back by 3 bases and J by 0 bases. The CDR3 is 16 residues long. Germline loops: CDR1 MGHRA, CDR2 YSYEKL. This CDR3 reads CASSQDRGGSTDTQYF. CDR3 DNA: TGCGCCAGCAGCCAGGACAGGGGTGGGAGCACAGATACGCAGTATTTT.

CDR3 loop: CASIEGGPSEQFF. The DNA for the CDR3 is TGTGCCAGCATCGAAGGGGGTCCGTCCGAGCAGTTCTTC. The chain joins TRBV6-1 to TRBJ2-1; the D gene is possibly TRBD1 (6 bases). The CDR3 spans 13 residues. CDR1 MNHNS and CDR2 SASEGT come from the germline V gene. V shed 7 bases and J shed 10 bases, with 17 bases lying between them.

This clone has more than one count but fewer than ten. This rearrangement joins TRBV6-6 to TRBJ1-4; TRBD1 matches 10 bases. V dropped 9 bases and J dropped 6; count of bases not matched to a gene: 4. Looked up from germline, CDR1 is MNHNY and CDR2 is SVGAGI (reference sequence). CDR3 size: 13 residues. CDR3 loop: CASRTGGDEKLFF. The CDR3, as DNA: TGTGCCAGTAGGACAGGGGGAGATGAAAAACTGTTTTTT.

This clone was seen only once. The chain links TRBV7-9 to TRBJ1-6; weak D call: TRBD1 (5 bases). CDR3 length: 14 residues. The germline gives CDR1 SEHNR, CDR2 FQNEAQ (reference sequence). V dropped 8 bases and J dropped 7 bases, with 15 bases sitting between them. CDR3 DNA sequence: TGTGCCAGCGCAACGGGGGGAAGAAATTCACCCCTCCACTTT. Residues: CASATGGRNSPLHF.

The chain joins TRBV5-1 to TRBJ2-7; D is undetermined. Trimming shortened V by 4 bases and J by 1 base, and 12 bases separated the two germline ends. Germline V gene data show CDR1 as SGHRS and CDR2 as YFSETQ. The CDR3 is 14 residues long. The CDR3 DNA reads TGCGCCAGCAGCCCCATACTTGATTCCTACGAGCAGTACTTC. It is translated as CASSPILDSYEQYF.

This clone is a singleton in its sample. This chain connects TRBV10-3 to TRBJ2-5, with D uncertain. The germline V and J ends were trimmed by 6 bases and 2 bases, with 4 bases remaining between them. Germline-derived CDR1 and CDR2 are ENHRY and SYGVKD. The CDR3 extends over 11 amino acids. The CDR3 loop reads CAIRRQETQYF. As DNA, the CDR3 is TGTGCCATCAGGAGGCAAGAGACCCAGTACTTC.

This chain connects TRBV7-9 to TRBJ1-2; possible D gene TRBD1, 6 bases. This CDR3 has 17 residues. Deletions cut 5 bases from V and 0 bases from J, with 19 bases between. Germline V gene lookup returns CDR1 SEHNR and CDR2 FQNEAQ (reference sequence). CDR3 region: CASSAQQGRIANYGYTF. For the CDR3, the DNA is TGTGCCAGCAGCGCACAACAGGGTCGGATAGCTAACTATGGCTACACCTTC.

This chain connects TRBV11-2 to TRBJ2-5; 7 bases line up with TRBD2. The length of the CDR3 is 13 residues. Germline V lookup: CDR1 SGHAT, CDR2 FQNNGV. J gave up 5 bases and V 3 bases, and 3 bases lay outside the gene matches. CDR3 in DNA: TGTGCCAGCAGCTTGGGGCGGGGGGAGACCCAGTACTTC. Its translation is CASSLGRGETQYF.

J is TRBJ1-4 and V is TRBV28; 11 nucleotides match TRBD1. J lost 6 bases, V lost 5 bases, and 5 bases had no gene match. CDR3 length: 15 amino acids. Germline lookup yields CDR1 MDHEN and CDR2 SYDVKM. The DNA for the CDR3 is TGTGCCAGCAGTCTAACGGGACAGGGGGATGAAAAACTGTTTTTT. Amino acid sequence: CASSLTGQGDEKLFF.

This chain joins TRBV6-1 and TRBJ1-2; D is ambiguous. Germline CDR1 and CDR2: MNHNS and SASEGT. This CDR3 is 13 amino acids long. Trimming cost V 0 bases and J 8 bases, with 10 bases left between them. Written as DNA, the CDR3 is TGTGCCAGCAGTGAAGCGGGAGGATACGGCTACACCTTC. This codes for CASSEAGGYGYTF.

This clone was recorded only once. The chain employs TRBV27 and TRBJ2-6; D unresolved. This CDR3 spans 14 amino acids. V lost 3 bases to trimming and J lost 2 bases, with 5 bases between them. Germline CDR1 MNHEY, CDR2 SMNVEV (reference sequence). Written as DNA, the CDR3 is TGTGCCAGCAGTTTGACAACTGGGGCCAACGTCCTGACTTTC. Translated, it gives CASSLTTGANVLTF.

This clone was picked up a small number of times. The same CDR3 also results from other DNA sequences found in this sample. The chain links TRBV7-9 to TRBJ2-7; 8 bases agree with TRBD2. Germline V gene data show CDR1 as SEHNR and CDR2 as FQNEAQ (reference sequence). The junction had 4 bases not matched to a gene; V was cut back by 0 bases and J by 3 bases. The CDR3 has 15 residues. Here the CDR3 DNA reads TGTGCCAGCAGCTTAGCCCTAGCGGGTAGCTACGAGCAGTACTTC. This gives the protein CASSLALAGSYEQYF.

V is TRBV5-1 and J is TRBJ1-2; a weak D match, TRBD1 (6 bases). The CDR3 contains 14 residues. V was cut by 0 bases and J by 8 bases, with 14 bases left in between. Germline V gene lookup returns CDR1 SGHRS and CDR2 YFSETQ. This CDR3 is CASSLAGTREGYTF. The CDR3 region has the DNA TGCGCCAGCAGCTTGGCCGGGACAAGGGAAGGCTACACCTTC. Filled out from reference TRBV5-1 and TRBJ1-2, the complete variable domain reads KAGVTQTPRYLIKTRGQQVTLSCSPISGHRSVSWYQQTPGQGLQFLFEYFSETQRNKGNFPGRFSGRQFSNSRSEMNVSTLELGDSALYLCASSLAGTREGYTFGSGTRLTVV.

The chain uses TRBV29-1 and TRBJ2-7; TRBD2 might be the D (7 bases). V lost 4 bases and J 4 bases, leaving 14 bases between the germline ends. Per the germline V gene, CDR1 is SQVTM and CDR2 is ANQGSEA. The CDR3 sequence is 13 residues long. The CDR3 nucleotides are TGCAGCGTTGGGGGCGGGGGCGGGTACGAGCAGTACTTC. It yields the protein CSVGGGGGYEQYF.

The chain couples TRBV28 to TRBJ2-1; 9 positions agree with TRBD2. The V gene's germline CDR1 is MDHEN and CDR2 SYDVKM. V trimming: 2 bases; J trimming: 0 bases; junction bases outside the gene matches: 5. The CDR3 is made up of 17 amino acids. Written as DNA, the CDR3 is TGTGCCAGCAGTTTACGGCCTAGCGGGAACTCCTACAATGAGCAGTTCTTC. Encoded protein: CASSLRPSGNSYNEQFF. The full variable domain, its missing parts supplied by reference TRBV28 and TRBJ2-1, is DVKVTQSSRYLVKRTGEKVFLECVQDMDHENMFWYRQDPGLGLRLIYFSYDVKMKEKGDIPEGYSVSREKKERFSLILESASTNQTSMYLCASSLRPSGNSYNEQFFGPGTRLTVL.

The rearrangement joins TRBV7-8 to TRBJ1-4, with a tentative D call TRBD1 (6 bases). This CDR3 comprises 15 residues. The V and J ends lost 7 bases and 4 bases respectively, with 16 bases between them. Germline V CDR1 and CDR2: SGHVS, FQNEAQ. The CDR3 DNA reads TGTGCCAGCACCCTCGGGACACTCTTTAATGAAAAACTGTTTTTT. Encoded protein: CASTLGTLFNEKLFF. The full variable domain, completed using reference TRBV7-8 and TRBJ1-4, is GAGVSQSPRYKVAKRGQDVALRCDPISGHVSLFWYQQALGQGPEFLTYFQNEAQLDKSGLPSDRFFAERPEGSVSTLKIQRTQQEDSAVYLCASTLGTLFNEKLFFGSGTQLSVL.

This clone was seen many times. This sequence joins TRBV4-1 and TRBJ1-2, with 7 bases lining up with TRBD1. Trimming at V came to 1 base and at J to 4 bases, leaving 6 bases not matched to a gene. This CDR3 contains 15 residues. Germline CDR1 MGHRA, CDR2 YSYEKL. CDR3 in amino acids: CASSQGAGGGYGYTF. DNA of the CDR3: TGCGCCAGCAGCCAAGGGGCAGGGGGTGGCTATGGCTACACCTTC.

As for this clone: This specimen includes other DNA sequences encoding the same CDR3. This chain uses TRBV5-1 with TRBJ1-5; a possible D gene is TRBD1 (6 bases). V lost 4 bases, J lost 2 bases, and 13 bases lay in between. Germline values: CDR1 SGHRS, CDR2 YFSETQ. The CDR3 loop spans 15 amino acids. The CDR3 nucleotides read TGCGCCAGCAGCAGCGGACAGCCCGGCAATCAGCCCCAGCATTTT. Translation: CASSSGQPGNQPQHF.

Turning to this clone: Other DNA variants within this sample encode the same CDR3. This chain uses TRBV15 with TRBJ2-1; 9 nucleotides match TRBD1. The CDR3 has 16 residues. Germline V gene data show CDR1 as LNHNV and CDR2 as YYDKDF (reference sequence). With V trimmed by 1 base and J by 2 bases, 3 bases remained unmatched. Here the CDR3 reads CATSRARQGAYNEQFF. The CDR3 DNA follows: TGTGCCACCAGCAGAGCTAGACAGGGGGCCTACAATGAGCAGTTCTTC.

The chain carries TRBV28 and TRBJ2-7; 8 nucleotides line up with TRBD1. The CDR3 extends over 14 amino acids. Trimming removed 5 bases from V and 6 bases from J; junction bases left unmatched: 9. Germline V gene lookup returns CDR1 MDHEN and CDR2 SYDVKM. For the CDR3, the DNA is TGTGCCAGCAGTACTCCGGGACAGGTCTTCGAGCAGTACTTC. Translated, it gives CASSTPGQVFEQYF.